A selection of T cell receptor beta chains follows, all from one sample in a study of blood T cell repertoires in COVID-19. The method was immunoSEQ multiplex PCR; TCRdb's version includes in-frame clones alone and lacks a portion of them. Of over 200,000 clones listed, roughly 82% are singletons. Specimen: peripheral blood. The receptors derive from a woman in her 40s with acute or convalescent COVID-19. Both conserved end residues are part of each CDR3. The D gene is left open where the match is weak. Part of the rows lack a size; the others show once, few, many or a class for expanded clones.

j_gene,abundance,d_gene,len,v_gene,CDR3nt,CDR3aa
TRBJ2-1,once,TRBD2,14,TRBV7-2,TGTGCCAGCAGCTTACCCAGTAGCGGGTCCATCTCGTTCTTC,CASSLPSSGSISFF
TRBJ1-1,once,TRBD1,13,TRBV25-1,TGTGCCAGCGGGGGACAGGGGAGGACTGAAGCTTTCTTT,CASGGQGRTEAFF
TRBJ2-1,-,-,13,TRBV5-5,TGTGCCAGCAGCACACTAGCCCAAGATGAGCAGTTCTTC,CASSTLAQDEQFF
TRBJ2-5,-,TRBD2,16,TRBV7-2,TGTGCCAGCAGCTTAGCGTTACTAGCGGGAGCAGAGACCCAGTACTTC,CASSLALLAGAETQYF
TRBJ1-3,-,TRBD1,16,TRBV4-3,TGCGCCAGCAGCCAAGATATACAGGGGACTGGAAACACCATATATTTT,CASSQDIQGTGNTIYF
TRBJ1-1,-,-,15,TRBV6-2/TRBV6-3,TGTGCCAGCACCCCGGGAGGGACATCCCGCGGTGAAGCTTTCTTT,CASTPGGTSRGEAFF
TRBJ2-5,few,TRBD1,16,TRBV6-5,TGTGCCAGCAGTTACTCCGGACAGGGGGCAGGGGAGACCCAGTACTTC,CASSYSGQGAGETQYF
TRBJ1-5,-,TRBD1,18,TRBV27,TGTGCCAGCAGTCCCTACAAATTTGGACAGGGCAGCAATCAGCCCCAGCATTTT,CASSPYKFGQGSNQPQHF
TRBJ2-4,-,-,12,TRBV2,TGTGCCAGCACAGTAATGAAAAACATTCAGTACTTC,CASTVMKNIQYF
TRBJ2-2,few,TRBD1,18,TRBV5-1,TGCGCCAGCAGCCCGACTCGCTGGGACAGGGTAGAGACCGGGGAGCTGTTTTTT,CASSPTRWDRVETGELFF
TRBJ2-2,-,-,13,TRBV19,TGTGCCAGTAATCGCAGAAGTACGGGGGAGCTGTTTTTT,CASNRRSTGELFF
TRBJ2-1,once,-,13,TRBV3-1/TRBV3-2,TGTGCCAGCAGCCCCTCCCCCTACAGGGTTCGGTTCTTC,CASSPSPYRVRFF
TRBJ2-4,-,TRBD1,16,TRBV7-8,TGTGCCAGCAGCTCCCGGGACAGGGGGAGCCAAAACATTCAGTACTTC,CASSSRDRGSQNIQYF
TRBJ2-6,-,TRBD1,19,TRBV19,TGTGCCAGTAGTATTAGGGCGACAGGGATAGGGACTGGGGCCAACGTCCTGACTTTC,CASSIRATGIGTGANVLTF
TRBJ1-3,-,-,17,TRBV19,TGTGCCCCCCTTCCCCTCCCTCCGGAGGGGAGGAGAAACACCATATATTTT,CAPLPLPPEGRRNTIYF
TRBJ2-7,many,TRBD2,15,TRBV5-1,TGCGCCAGCAGCCTCCGCAGCGGGAACACCGACGAGCAGTACTTC,CASSLRSGNTDEQYF
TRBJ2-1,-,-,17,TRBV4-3,TGCGCCAGCAGCCAAGAGTATGGCGGAGGGCTACGCAATGAGCAGTTCTTC,CASSQEYGGGLRNEQFF
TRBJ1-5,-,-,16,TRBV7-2,TGTGCCAGCAGCTTAAGGGCAGGGTCGTTTCATCAGCCCCAGCATTTT,CASSLRAGSFHQPQHF
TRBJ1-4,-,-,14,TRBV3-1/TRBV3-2,TGTGCCAGCAGCCAATGGGGGCGGCTTGAAAAACTGTTTTTT,CASSQWGRLEKLFF
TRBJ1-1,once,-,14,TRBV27,TGTGCCAGCAATCTAACACCGGGGAACACTGAAGCTTTCTTT,CASNLTPGNTEAFF
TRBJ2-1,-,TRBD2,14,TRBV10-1,TGCGCCAGCAGTGGTAGCGGGGGGTTCTGGGAGCAGTTCTTC,CASSGSGGFWEQFF
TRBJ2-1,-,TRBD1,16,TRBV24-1,TGTGCCACCAGTGGATGGGGACAGGGATCCTACAATGAGCAGTTCTTC,CATSGWGQGSYNEQFF